Each of the 17 T cell receptor beta chains below was sequenced from the same sample in a study of shared clonotypes between healthy human individuals. Repertoires were generated with immunoSEQ multiplex PCR, while TCRdb's copy carries only in-frame clones and drops some. Of approximately 980,000 clones listed, over 60% are singletons. Sequences were obtained from memory CD4+ T cells sorted from blood. Described subset: CD45RA-negative fraction. The receptors originated from a man between 18 and 29 years old in good health.

The rearrangement uses TRBV6-5 and TRBJ2-7; no reliable D call. The CDR3 is made up of 13 amino acids. Germline CDR1 reads MNHEY; CDR2 reads SVGAGI. Trimming stripped 6 bases from V and 3 bases from J, with 12 bases between. The CDR3 DNA is TGTGCCAGCAGAGATCTGGACCGCTACGAGCAGTACTTC. Its protein product is CASRDLDRYEQYF.

Only one count was recorded for this clone. The sample holds other DNA sequences that translate to the same CDR3. The chain is built from TRBV5-6 and TRBJ2-1, with 12 bases aligning to TRBD2. Unmatched junction bases numbered 5, after V lost 3 bases and J lost 4 bases. Germline CDR1 and CDR2: SGHDT and YYEEEE. The CDR3 runs 16 residues. For the CDR3, the DNA is TGTGCCAGCAGCTCTTGGGGACTAGCGGGTTACAATGAGCAGTTCTTC. This sequence encodes CASSSWGLAGYNEQFF.

The rearrangement joins TRBV28 to TRBJ1-6; a weak D match, TRBD1 (5 bases). The germline V and J ends were trimmed by 2 bases and 0 bases, with 20 bases remaining between them. CDR1 is MDHEN and CDR2 is SYDVKM in the germline V gene. The CDR3 spans 20 residues. CDR3 sequence (DNA): TGTGCCAGCAGTTTAGGGAAGGGGAGGGGCCTCCACTCCTATAATTCACCCCTCCACTTT. It is translated as CASSLGKGRGLHSYNSPLHF.

This clone was counted only a few times. The chain employs TRBV5-1 and TRBJ1-4; no clear D gene. Germline V gives CDR1 SGHRS, CDR2 YFSETQ. This CDR3 spans 13 amino acids. V was clipped by 4 bases and J by 3 bases, with 7 bases between them. CDR3: CASSTPSNEKLFF. As DNA, the CDR3 is TGCGCCAGCAGCACCCCGTCTAATGAAAAACTGTTTTTT.

The chain recombines TRBV6-5 with TRBJ2-7; the match to TRBD1 covers 9 bases. Germline CDR1 MNHEY, CDR2 SVGAGI. V was clipped by 6 bases and J by 2 bases; unmatched bases: 8. This CDR3 region has 15 residues. The CDR3 loop is CASSSPGQGPYEQYF. DNA for the CDR3: TGTGCCAGCAGCTCCCCGGGACAGGGACCCTACGAGCAGTACTTC.

The V call is TRBV20-1, the J call TRBJ2-1; D might be TRBD1 (6 bases). The CDR3 spans 11 residues. Germline assignment: CDR1 DFQATT and CDR2 SNEGSKA (reference sequence). V lost 6 bases and J 12 bases, leaving 15 bases between the germline ends. CDR3 bases: TGCAGTGCCAGGGACACCCCGGCGCAGTTCTTC. This encodes CSARDTPAQFF.

V gene TRBV30 combines with J gene TRBJ2-3; TRBD2 might be the D (5 bases). Germline V CDR1 and CDR2: GTSNPN, SVGIG (reference sequence). The CDR3 covers 11 residues. V dropped 4 bases and J dropped 6 bases, with 8 bases sitting between them. The CDR3: CAWKSSDTQYF. CDR3 bases: TGTGCCTGGAAATCTAGCGATACGCAGTATTTT.

This clone was detected only a few times. This chain links TRBV7-2 with TRBJ2-1, with D possibly matching TRBD2 (6 bases). This CDR3 is 15 amino acids long. The V gene lost 5 bases and the J gene lost 6 bases, with 17 bases spanning the gap. Per the germline V gene, CDR1 is SGHTA and CDR2 is FQGNSA. The CDR3 region has the DNA TGTGCCAGCAGCCCACCGGGACTGCGAACCAATGAGCAGTTCTTC. It encodes CASSPPGLRTNEQFF.

J is TRBJ1-4 and V is TRBV4-3; tentative D call: TRBD1 (6 bases). The CDR3 is 16 amino acids. Germline-derived CDR1 and CDR2 are LGHNA and YSLEER. Between the trimmed V and J ends, which lost 0 bases and 2 bases, there was a span of 10 bases. For the CDR3, the DNA is TGCGCCAGCAGCCAAGATTTTACAGGGACTAATGAAAAACTGTTTTTT. This sequence encodes CASSQDFTGTNEKLFF.

This sequence joins TRBV2 and TRBJ2-5; D is possibly TRBD1 or TRBD2 (6 bases each). The CDR3 runs to 15 residues. The germline CDR1 and CDR2 sequences are SNHLY and FYNNEI. Trimming removed 7 bases from V and 5 bases from J, with 20 bases in between. CDR3 bases: TGTGCCAGCAAGAGAGGGGGGCTCGGGTTGGAGACCCAGTACTTC. It codes for CASKRGGLGLETQYF.

The rearrangement links TRBV7-9 to TRBJ2-7; 7 bases map to TRBD1. Germline V gives CDR1 SEHNR, CDR2 FQNEAQ (reference sequence). CDR3 length: 14 amino acids. The trim removed 5 bases at V and 2 bases at J, leaving 6 bases unmatched. The CDR3 loop is CASSPRTGTYEQYF. For the CDR3, the DNA is TGTGCCAGCAGCCCCCGGACAGGAACCTACGAGCAGTACTTC.

This chain connects TRBV18 to TRBJ1-5; possibly TRBD1 for D (6 bases). V was clipped by 2 bases and J by 4 bases, with 9 bases between them. The CDR3 sequence is 14 residues long. Per germline, CDR1 KGHSH and CDR2 LQKENI. The DNA of the CDR3 is TGTGCCAGCTCACCAGGGACAATAAATCAGCCCCAGCATTTT. As protein: CASSPGTINQPQHF.

This clone was counted many times. This rearrangement joins TRBV5-1 to TRBJ1-5; maybe TRBD1 (6 bases). Germline CDR1 SGHRS, CDR2 YFSETQ. V shed 4 bases and J shed 7 bases, with 15 bases lying between them. This CDR3 has 14 residues. The CDR3 DNA reads as TGCGCCAGCAGCGCGGGAGGGGGGGAACAGCCCCAGCATTTT. It is translated as CASSAGGGEQPQHF.

J is TRBJ2-7 and V is TRBV30; 11 positions agree with TRBD1. The trim removed 0 bases at V and 1 base at J, leaving 5 bases unmatched. Germline V lookup: CDR1 GTSNPN, CDR2 SVGIG (reference sequence). The CDR3 contains 16 residues. In DNA, the CDR3 is TGTGCCTGGAGTGTACGGGGACAGGGGGTTTCCTACGAGCAGTACTTC. It specifies CAWSVRGQGVSYEQYF.

J is TRBJ2-7 and V is TRBV5-4, with D possibly being TRBD1 (6 bases). Trimming pared 0 bases from V and 5 bases from J, leaving 15 bases between. The CDR3 length is 15 residues. The germline gives CDR1 SGHNT, CDR2 YYREEE (reference sequence). The CDR3 loop reads CASSLGTGKGDEQYF. The CDR3 DNA follows: TGTGCCAGCAGCTTGGGCACAGGGAAGGGGGACGAGCAGTACTTC.

V and J are TRBV7-2 and TRBJ2-3; D unresolved. V was trimmed by 1 base and J by 1 base, leaving 6 bases between them. CDR1 is SGHTA and CDR2 is FQGNSA in the germline V gene. The CDR3 totals 14 residues. Here the CDR3 reads CASSLEGGTDTQYF. CDR3 nucleotide sequence: TGTGCCAGCAGCTTAGAGGGTGGCACAGATACGCAGTATTTT.

The J gene is TRBJ2-1, the V gene TRBV28, with D possibly matching TRBD2 (7 bases). Deletions cut 3 bases from V and 6 bases from J, with 12 bases between. CDR1 and CDR2 (germline): MDHEN, SYDVKM. The CDR3 has 14 residues. CDR3 coding DNA: TGTGCCAGCAGTTTTTCCGGGGGGCGCAATGAGCAGTTCTTC. Protein product: CASSFSGGRNEQFF.